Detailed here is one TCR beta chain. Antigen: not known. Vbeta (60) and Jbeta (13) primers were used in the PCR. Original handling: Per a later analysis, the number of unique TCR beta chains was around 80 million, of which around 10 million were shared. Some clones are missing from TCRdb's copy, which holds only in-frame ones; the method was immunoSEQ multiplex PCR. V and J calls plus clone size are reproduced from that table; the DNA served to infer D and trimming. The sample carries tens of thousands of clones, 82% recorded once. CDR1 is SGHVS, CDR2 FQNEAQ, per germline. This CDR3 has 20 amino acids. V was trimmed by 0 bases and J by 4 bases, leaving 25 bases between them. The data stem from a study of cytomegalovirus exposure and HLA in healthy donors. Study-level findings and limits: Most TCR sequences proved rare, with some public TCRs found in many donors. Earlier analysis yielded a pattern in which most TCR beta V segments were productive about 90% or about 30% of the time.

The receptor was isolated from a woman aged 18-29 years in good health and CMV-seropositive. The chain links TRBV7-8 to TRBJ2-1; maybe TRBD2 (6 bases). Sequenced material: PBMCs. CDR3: CASSLARPGLSPNKYNEQFF. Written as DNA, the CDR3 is TGTGCCAGCAGCTTAGCCCGGCCGGGACTTTCTCCCAACAAGTACAATGAGCAGTTCTTC.